These 5 T cell receptor beta chains share one sample of origin, sequenced in a study of blood T cell repertoires in COVID-19. Assay: immunoSEQ multiplex PCR; the TCRdb copy retains only in-frame clones and omits some. Of 300,000 or so clones listed, roughly 90% are singletons. The source material was PBMCs or T cells enriched from blood (not recorded which). The source is a woman aged 25 to 39 who had recovered from COVID-19.

The CDR3 here is CASSLERTSYYGYTF. CDR3 coding DNA: TGTGCCAGCAGCTTAGAGCGGACGTCCTACTATGGCTACACCTTC. The chain couples TRBV7-2 to TRBJ1-2, with D hard to call. CDR1 is SGHTA, CDR2 FQGNSA, per germline. Trimming stripped 1 base from V and 3 bases from J, with 12 bases between. The CDR3 covers 15 residues. The full variable domain, in which reference TRBV7-2 and TRBJ1-2 provide the parts outside the CDR3, is GAGVSQSPSNKVTEKGKDVELRCDPISGHTALYWYRQSLGQGLEFLIYFQGNSAPDKSGLPSDRFSAERTGGSVSTLTIQRTQQEDSAVYLCASSLERTSYYGYTFGSGTRLTVV.

V and J are TRBV15 and TRBJ2-2; D is possibly TRBD1 (6 bases). The CDR3 is made up of 16 amino acids. Germline values: CDR1 LNHNV, CDR2 YYDKDF (reference sequence). Trimming took off 1 base at V and 12 bases at J, with 21 bases between the two ends. The CDR3 protein is CATSRAATGKRGKLFF. CDR3 DNA: TGTGCCACCAGCAGAGCTGCGACGGGGAAAAGGGGGAAGCTGTTTTTT.

The chain couples TRBV5-1 to TRBJ2-1; the D is unclear. The CDR3 runs to 12 residues. The V end was cut by 4 bases, the J end by 6 bases, with 8 bases between. Germline CDR1 reads SGHRS; CDR2 reads YFSETQ. The CDR3: CASSLASNEQFF. CDR3 bases: TGCGCCAGCAGCCTTGCCAGCAATGAGCAGTTCTTC.

The chain combines TRBV11-3 with TRBJ2-5; 10 nucleotides align to TRBD2. Losses at the gene ends were 4 bases for V and 2 bases for J; bases not matched to a gene: 1. This CDR3 comprises 14 residues. Germline CDR1 reads SGHNT; CDR2 reads YENEEA. CDR3 residues: CASSSSGGQETQYF. CDR3 sequence (DNA): TGTGCCAGCAGCTCTAGCGGGGGACAAGAGACCCAGTACTTC.

The V call is TRBV3-1 (or the pseudogene TRBV3-2), the J call TRBJ2-7; D is possibly TRBD2 (7 bases). The V end lost 7 bases, the J end lost 2 bases, and 39 bases lay between the germline ends. The CDR3 is 22 residues long. Germline CDR1 and CDR2: LGHDT and YNNKEL (reference sequence). The CDR3 DNA is TGTGCCAGCACCTCCACCGGGGGGAAGGGACACCCTGGAGTTTACGTAGCCTACGAGCAGTACTTC. It specifies CASTSTGGKGHPGVYVAYEQYF.